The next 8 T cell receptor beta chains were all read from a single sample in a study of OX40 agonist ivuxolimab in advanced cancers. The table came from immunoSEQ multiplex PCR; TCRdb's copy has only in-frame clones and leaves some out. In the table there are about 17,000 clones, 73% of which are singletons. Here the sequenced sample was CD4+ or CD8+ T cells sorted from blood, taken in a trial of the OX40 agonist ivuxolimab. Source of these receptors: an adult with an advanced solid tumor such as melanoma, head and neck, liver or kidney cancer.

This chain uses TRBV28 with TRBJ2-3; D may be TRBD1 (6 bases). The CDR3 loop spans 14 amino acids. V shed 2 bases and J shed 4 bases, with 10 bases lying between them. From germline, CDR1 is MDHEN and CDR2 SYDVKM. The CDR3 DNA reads TGTGCCAGCAGTTTAGCAGGGGCTGCAGATACGCAGTATTTT. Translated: CASSLAGAADTQYF. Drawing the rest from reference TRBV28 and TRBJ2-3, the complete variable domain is DVKVTQSSRYLVKRTGEKVFLECVQDMDHENMFWYRQDPGLGLRLIYFSYDVKMKEKGDIPEGYSVSREKKERFSLILESASTNQTSMYLCASSLAGAADTQYFGPGTRLTVL.

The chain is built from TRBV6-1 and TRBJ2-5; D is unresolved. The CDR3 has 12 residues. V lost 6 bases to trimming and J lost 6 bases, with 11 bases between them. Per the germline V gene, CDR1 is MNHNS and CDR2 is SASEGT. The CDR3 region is CASSPVSQTQYF. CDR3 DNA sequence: TGTGCCAGCAGCCCGGTTTCGCAGACCCAGTACTTC.

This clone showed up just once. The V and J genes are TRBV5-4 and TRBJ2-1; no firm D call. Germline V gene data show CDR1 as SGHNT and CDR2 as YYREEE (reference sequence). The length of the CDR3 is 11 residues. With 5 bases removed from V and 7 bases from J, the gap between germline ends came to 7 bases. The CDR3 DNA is TGTGCCAGCAGTAATGGGAATGAGCAGTTCTTC. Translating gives CASSNGNEQFF. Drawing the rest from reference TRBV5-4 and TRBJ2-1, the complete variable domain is ETGVTQSPTHLIKTRGQQVTLRCSSQSGHNTVSWYQQALGQGPQFIFQYYREEENGRGNFPPRFSGLQFPNYSSELNVNALELDDSALYLCASSNGNEQFFGPGTRLTVL.

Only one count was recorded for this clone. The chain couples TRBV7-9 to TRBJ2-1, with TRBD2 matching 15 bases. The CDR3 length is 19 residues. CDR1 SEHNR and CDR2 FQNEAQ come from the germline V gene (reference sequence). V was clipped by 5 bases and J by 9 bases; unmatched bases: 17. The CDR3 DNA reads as TGTGCCAGCAGCGGACCCGGGACAGGGGGACTAGCGGGAGGAATTGAGCAGTTCTTC. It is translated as CASSGPGTGGLAGGIEQFF.

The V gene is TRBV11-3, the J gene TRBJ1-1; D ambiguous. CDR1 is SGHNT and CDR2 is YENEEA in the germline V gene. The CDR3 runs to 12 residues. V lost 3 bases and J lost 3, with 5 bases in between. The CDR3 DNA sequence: TGTGCCAGCAGCTTCGTAGACACTGAAGCTTTCTTT. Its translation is CASSFVDTEAFF.

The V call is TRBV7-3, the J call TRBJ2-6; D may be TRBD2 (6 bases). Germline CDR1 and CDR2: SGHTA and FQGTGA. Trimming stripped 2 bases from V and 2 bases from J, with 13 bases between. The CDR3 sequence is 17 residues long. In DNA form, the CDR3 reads TGTGCCAGCAGCTTATTTCTCGGGGGAACTGGGGCCAACGTCCTGACTTTC. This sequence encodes CASSLFLGGTGANVLTF.

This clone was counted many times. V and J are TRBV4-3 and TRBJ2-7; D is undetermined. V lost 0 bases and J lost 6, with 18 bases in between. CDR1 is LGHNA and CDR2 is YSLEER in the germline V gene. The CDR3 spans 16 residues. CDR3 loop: CASSQDRVSQRIEQYF. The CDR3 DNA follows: TGCGCCAGCAGCCAAGATCGGGTGTCCCAACGGATCGAGCAGTACTTC.

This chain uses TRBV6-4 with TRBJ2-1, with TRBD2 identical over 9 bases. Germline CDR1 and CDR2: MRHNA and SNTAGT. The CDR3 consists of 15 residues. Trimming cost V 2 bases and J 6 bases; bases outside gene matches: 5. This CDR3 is CASSDVAGVGNEQFF. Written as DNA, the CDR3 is TGTGCCAGCAGTGACGTAGCGGGAGTTGGCAATGAGCAGTTCTTC.